The present TCR beta chain was sequenced within a study of T cell responses to AZD1222 COVID-19 vaccine. The wider study: Both about-4-week and about-12-week second-dose recipients were combined.

Overall study findings and caveats: The number of AZD1222 recipients seropositive at baseline was only six. Donors skewed white British and female; clonal diversity was possibly underestimated. Spike was spanned by vaccine-associated CD4 TCRs, with dominance at 160-218 and 743-854.

The CDR3 has 17 amino acids. Looked up from germline, CDR1 is LGHNA and CDR2 is YSLEER. V was clipped by 0 bases and J by 0 bases; unmatched bases: 6. Note on this clone: The antigen remains undetermined.

Assay: immunoSEQ multiplex PCR; the TCRdb copy retains only in-frame clones and omits some. The data contain 150,000 to 160,000 clones, about nine tenths of them seen just once; the ten biggest clones take up approximately 2%. Sequencing was performed on peripheral blood, taken on day 0 of AZD1222 vaccination. This TCR came from an adult in good health. The chain links TRBV4-3 to TRBJ2-5, with 8 nucleotides matching TRBD1. The CDR3 here is CASSQDRGQGYQETQYF. CDR3 DNA: TGCGCCAGCAGCCAAGATCGTGGACAGGGTTACCAAGAGACCCAGTACTTC.